The clone carrying this T cell receptor beta chain was observed at least ten times. Sequencing ends 3 residues short of the CDR3 end; the germline J gene provides the rest. The source of the sample is a study of T cell clonality in common variable immunodeficiency. CDR1 is DFQATT and CDR2 is SNEGSKA in the germline V gene (reference sequence). With 2 bases clipped from V and 3 bases from J, the junction kept 6 bases outside the gene matches. The CDR3 is 15 amino acids. Blood samples were heparinized, 5 to 8 ml per donor. Generated by immunoSEQ multiplex PCR, the TCRdb table keeps only in-frame clones and is missing some. This sample carries 57,000 or so clones and no singletons, and 1.6% goes to the top ten.

The chain combines TRBV20-1 with TRBJ2-7; 11 bases fit TRBD2. The sequenced sample was peripheral blood mononuclear cells. This clonotype originated in a person between 18 and 69 years old in good health. The covered CDR3 bases are TGCAGTGCTAGACTTCCCGGGACTAGCGGCTACGAG. This translates into CSARLPGTSGYE. The whole CDR3 sequence reads CSARLPGTSGYEQYF.